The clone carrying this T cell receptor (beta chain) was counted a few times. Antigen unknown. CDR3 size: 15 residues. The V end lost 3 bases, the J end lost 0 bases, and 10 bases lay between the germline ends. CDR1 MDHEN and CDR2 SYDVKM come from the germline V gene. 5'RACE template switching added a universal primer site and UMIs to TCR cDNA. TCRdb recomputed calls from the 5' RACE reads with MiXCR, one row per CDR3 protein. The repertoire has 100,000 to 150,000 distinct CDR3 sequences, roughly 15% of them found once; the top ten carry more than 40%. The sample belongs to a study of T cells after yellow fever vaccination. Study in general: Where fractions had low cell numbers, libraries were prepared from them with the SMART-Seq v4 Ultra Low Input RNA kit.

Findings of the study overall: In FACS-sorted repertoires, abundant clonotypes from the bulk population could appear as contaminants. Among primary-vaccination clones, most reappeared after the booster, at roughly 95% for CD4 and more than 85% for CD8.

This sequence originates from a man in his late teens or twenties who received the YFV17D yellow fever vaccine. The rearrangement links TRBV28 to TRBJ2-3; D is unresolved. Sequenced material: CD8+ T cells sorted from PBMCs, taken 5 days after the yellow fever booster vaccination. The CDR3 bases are TGTGCCAGCAGTTTGCGACCCACTAGCACAGATACGCAGTATTTT. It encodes CASSLRPTSTDTQYF.